The 24 T cell receptor beta chains listed next were all sequenced from one sample in a study of blood T cell repertoires in COVID-19. The table came from immunoSEQ multiplex PCR; TCRdb's copy has only in-frame clones and leaves some out. The repertoire has around 250,000 clones, approximately 90% of them found once; the top ten carry around 15%. Material for sequencing was PBMCs or T cells enriched from blood (not recorded which). The source is a man aged 18 to 35 who had recovered from COVID-19.

This chain uses TRBV12-3 or TRBV12-4 with TRBJ1-1; 8 nucleotides agree with TRBD1. V was clipped by 7 bases and J by 4 bases; unmatched bases: 5. The CDR3 has 13 amino acids. CDR3 sequence: CASTGQGGTEAFF. The CDR3 region has the DNA TGTGCCAGCACCGGACAGGGCGGCACTGAAGCTTTCTTT.

The rearrangement uses TRBV30 and TRBJ1-2, with 10 bases that match TRBD1. V dropped 8 bases and J dropped 4; count of bases not matched to a gene: 7. CDR1 is GTSNPN, CDR2 SVGIG, per germline (reference sequence). This CDR3 comprises 13 residues. The chain's CDR3 is CAGSGQGSYGYTF. The DNA of the CDR3 is TGTGCCGGCTCGGGACAGGGGTCCTATGGCTACACCTTC.

The chain employs TRBV5-8 and TRBJ1-4; weak D call: TRBD1 (5 bases). The CDR3 is 13 amino acids. Germline V lookup: CDR1 SGHTS, CDR2 YDEGEE. V was clipped by 9 bases and J by 7 bases, with 16 bases between them. CDR3 residues: CATGRGRGEKLFF. The CDR3 nucleotides are TGTGCCACCGGGAGGGGACGAGGTGAAAAACTGTTTTTT.

This clone has only one observation. V gene TRBV5-1 combines with J gene TRBJ2-7, with 14 nucleotides matching TRBD2. Looked up from germline, CDR1 is SGHRS and CDR2 is YFSETQ. J lost 7 bases, V lost 6 bases, and 18 bases had no gene match. The CDR3 is 18 amino acids. CDR3 in amino acids: CASTPGGTSGGPLREQYF. CDR3 bases: TGCGCCAGCACCCCGGGGGGGACTAGCGGGGGTCCGCTTCGGGAGCAGTACTTC.

This clone has just a few counts. This chain joins TRBV28 and TRBJ1-5, with D unresolved. Germline CDR1 is MDHEN and CDR2 is SYDVKM. CDR3 length: 15 amino acids. The V and J ends lost 5 bases and 7 bases respectively, with 18 bases between them. CDR3 bases: TGTGCCAGCAGTCCCTCGGGGAATGGAGACCAGCCCCAGCATTTT. This translates into CASSPSGNGDQPQHF.

The chain combines TRBV30 with TRBJ2-4; 8 nucleotides match TRBD1. The CDR3 has 17 residues. Germline values: CDR1 GTSNPN, CDR2 SVGIG (reference sequence). V trimming: 3 bases; J trimming: 0 bases; junction bases outside the gene matches: 10. The chain's CDR3 is CAWSSQGARIAKNIQYF. CDR3 nucleotide sequence: TGTGCCTGGAGCTCGCAGGGGGCGAGAATAGCCAAAAACATTCAGTACTTC.

The chain carries TRBV24-1 and TRBJ1-2; 8 positions match TRBD1. The CDR3 runs to 16 residues. In germline, CDR1 is KGHDR, CDR2 SFDVKD. V shed 4 bases and J 3 bases; nucleotides not matched to a gene: 9. The CDR3 is CATSDGLSTGDYGYTF. For the CDR3, the DNA is TGTGCCACCAGTGACGGACTCTCGACAGGGGACTATGGCTACACCTTC.

This clone was counted only a few times. The rearrangement links TRBV11-2 to TRBJ2-7, with 7 bases that match TRBD2. The CDR3 sequence is 15 residues long. V shed 0 bases and J 0 bases; nucleotides not matched to a gene: 2. CDR1 SGHAT and CDR2 FQNNGV come from the germline V gene. CDR3 in DNA: TGTGCCAGCAGCTTAGAGGCTAGCGGCTCCTACGAGCAGTACTTC. It is translated as CASSLEASGSYEQYF.

V gene TRBV12-3 or TRBV12-4 combines with J gene TRBJ2-1; D unresolved. The CDR3 is 13 amino acids. V shed 3 bases and J shed 7 bases, with 10 bases lying between them. Here the CDR3 DNA reads TGTGCCAGCAGTTTTGGGCAGAAGAATGAGCAGTTCTTC. Translation: CASSFGQKNEQFF.

The chain carries TRBV7-9 and TRBJ2-7; maybe TRBD2 (5 bases). The ends were cut back, 5 bases at V and 5 bases at J, with 13 bases in the middle. The germline V gene encodes CDR1 SEHNR and CDR2 FQNEAQ (reference sequence). The CDR3 consists of 13 residues. The CDR3 reads CASSPGLAHEQYF. The CDR3, as DNA: TGTGCCAGCAGCCCTGGGCTAGCCCACGAGCAGTACTTC.

This clone was observed once. J is TRBJ2-3 and V is TRBV9; D not certain. V was pared by 4 bases and J by 1 base, with 16 bases between. The CDR3 loop spans 16 amino acids. Germline CDR1 SGDLS, CDR2 YYNGEE. The CDR3 DNA reads as TGTGCCAGCAGCATGCCCCCCCTTGGAGGCACAGATACGCAGTATTTT. Translating gives CASSMPPLGGTDTQYF.

This CDR3 is CASSETVSGNTIYF. For the CDR3, the DNA is TGTGCCAGCAGCGAGACAGTCTCTGGAAACACCATATATTTT. V is TRBV7-9 and J is TRBJ1-3; a possible D gene is TRBD1 (5 bases). Trimming took 5 bases from V and 0 from J, leaving 8 bases between them. Germline V gene lookup returns CDR1 SEHNR and CDR2 FQNEAQ (reference sequence). The CDR3 spans 14 residues.

In DNA form, the CDR3 reads TGCAGCGTTGAATCGGGCTACGAGCAGTACTTC. It codes for CSVESGYEQYF. V and J are TRBV29-1 and TRBJ2-7; D ambiguous. The length of the CDR3 is 11 residues. The germline CDR1 and CDR2 sequences are SQVTM and ANQGSEA. V was shortened by 2 bases and J by 3 bases, with 5 bases between the two germline ends.

The J gene is TRBJ2-1, the V gene TRBV11-3; 9 nucleotides match TRBD2. The V and J ends lost 3 bases and 10 bases, in that order; junction bases with no gene match: 16. The germline V gene has CDR1 SGHNT and CDR2 YENEEA. This CDR3 is 17 amino acids long. As DNA, the CDR3 is TGTGCCAGCAGCTTCGCGGGGGTAGCGGGGGCTTCTGGGGAGCAGTTCTTC. This sequence encodes CASSFAGVAGASGEQFF.

The chain joins TRBV7-2 to TRBJ2-6, with D uncertain. The CDR3 is made up of 15 amino acids. The germline V gene has CDR1 SGHTA and CDR2 FQGNSA. Trimming left V 5 bases short and J 0 bases short, with 8 bases between. The CDR3 sequence is CASSLPPSGANVLTF. DNA of the CDR3: TGTGCCAGCAGCCTACCCCCCTCTGGGGCCAACGTCCTGACTTTC.

The gene calls are TRBV6-5 and TRBJ2-7; tentative D call: TRBD2 (5 bases). This CDR3 contains 15 residues. The V gene lost 3 bases and the J gene lost 0 bases, with 12 bases spanning the gap. In germline, CDR1 is MNHEY, CDR2 SVGAGI. Here the CDR3 DNA reads TGTGCCAGCAGTTATGGGCGGGCGAGCTCCTACGAGCAGTACTTC. Its translation is CASSYGRASSYEQYF.

The CDR3 protein is CASSQGTGSYNEQFF. The CDR3 region has the DNA TGTGCCAGCTCACAGGGGACAGGGTCCTACAATGAGCAGTTCTTC. V and J are TRBV18 and TRBJ2-1; TRBD1 agrees at 9 bases. The V segment lost 4 bases and the J segment 1 base; nucleotides outside the gene matches: 2. The CDR3 runs 15 residues. Germline CDR1 reads KGHSH; CDR2 reads LQKENI.

V usage is TRBV11-3 and J usage is TRBJ1-1, with D perhaps matching TRBD1 (6 bases). The CDR3 extends over 15 amino acids. Germline-derived CDR1 and CDR2 are SGHNT and YENEEA. With 5 bases removed from V and 3 bases from J, the gap between germline ends came to 16 bases. The DNA for the CDR3 is TGTGCCAGCAGCCCCGGGGCAGGGGATGACACTGAAGCTTTCTTT. It yields the protein CASSPGAGDDTEAFF. The variable domain in full, completed from reference TRBV11-3 and TRBJ1-1, reads EAGVVQSPRYKIIEKKQPVAFWCNPISGHNTLYWYLQNLGQGPELLIRYENEEAVDDSQLPKDRFSAERLKGVDSTLKIQPAELGDSAVYLCASSPGAGDDTEAFFGQGTRLTVV.

V gene TRBV2 combines with J gene TRBJ2-5, with a possible D match to TRBD1 (6 bases). The CDR3 has 13 residues. Germline CDR1 SNHLY, CDR2 FYNNEI. With 3 bases removed from V and 7 bases from J, the gap between germline ends came to 12 bases. The DNA of the CDR3 is TGTGCCAGCAGTGATCCGCAGGGGTGGACCCAGTACTTC. It is translated as CASSDPQGWTQYF.

The J gene is TRBJ1-2, the V gene TRBV19, with TRBD1 identical over 9 bases. CDR3 length: 14 amino acids. With 8 bases clipped from V and 5 bases from J, the junction kept 9 bases outside the gene matches. The V gene's germline CDR1 is LNHDA and CDR2 SQIVND (reference sequence). CDR3 in DNA: TGTGCCAGTGCCCCGGGACAGGGTGCTTATGGCTACACCTTC. Translation: CASAPGQGAYGYTF.

This clone was observed once. The chain employs TRBV25-1 and TRBJ2-4; a weak D match, TRBD1 (6 bases). The CDR3 covers 14 residues. CDR1 is MGHDK, CDR2 SYGVNS, per germline. The V gene lost 4 bases and the J gene lost 4 bases, with 11 bases spanning the gap. The CDR3 spells CASSVRGGKNIQYF. The CDR3 DNA is TGTGCCAGCAGTGTCCGAGGGGGAAAAAACATTCAGTACTTC.

The V gene is TRBV11-1, the J gene TRBJ2-2, with no clear D. Trimming removed 1 base at V and 4 bases at J, with 4 bases between. CDR3 size: 13 residues. Germline V CDR1 and CDR2: SGHAT, FQDESV (reference sequence). As DNA, the CDR3 is TGTGCCAGCAGCTTAGATCTCACCGGGGAGCTGTTTTTT. Translated: CASSLDLTGELFF.

This clone has just a few counts. The chain carries TRBV14 and TRBJ2-7; a possible D gene is TRBD1 (6 bases). CDR1 and CDR2 (germline): SGHDN, FVKESK. Trimming shortened V by 2 bases and J by 4 bases, and 6 bases separated the two germline ends. The CDR3 extends over 12 amino acids. CDR3 in amino acids: CASSQQGYEQYF. CDR3 coding DNA: TGTGCCAGCAGCCAACAGGGGTACGAGCAGTACTTC.

This sequence joins TRBV30 and TRBJ2-7, with D possibly matching TRBD1 (6 bases). Trimming took off 7 bases at V and 1 base at J, with 17 bases between the two ends. Per the germline V gene, CDR1 is GTSNPN and CDR2 is SVGIG (reference sequence). The CDR3 consists of 14 residues. The CDR3 is CASHRDKSSYEQYF. As DNA, the CDR3 is TGTGCCTCCCACCGGGACAAATCGTCCTACGAGCAGTACTTC.